This TCR beta chain comes out of a study of Graves' ophthalmopathy and Graves' hyperthyroidism. There are a few counts of this clonotype. The TCR beta CDR3 regions underwent amplification from RNA transcripts. HTBI primers were employed in first-round RT-PCR, then a second-round multiplex PCR followed. MiXCR, run by TCRdb on the multiplex PCR reads, gives a single entry per CDR3 protein. Of roughly 170,000 distinct CDR3 sequences in the sample, approximately 40% are singletons; the top ten hold approximately 8.9%. The CDR3 sequence is 16 residues long. The ends lost 1 base at V and 2 bases at J; junction bases unmatched: 7. Germline V gene sequence: CDR1 MDHEN, CDR2 SYDVKM.

This TCR derives from a man aged 25-45 years with Graves' ophthalmopathy. This chain links TRBV28 with TRBJ2-5; 7 bases fit TRBD1. The sequencing sample was made of peripheral blood. The CDR3 sequence: CASSLFGTANQETQYF. Here the CDR3 DNA reads TGTGCCAGCAGTTTATTCGGGACAGCTAATCAAGAGACCCAGTACTTC.